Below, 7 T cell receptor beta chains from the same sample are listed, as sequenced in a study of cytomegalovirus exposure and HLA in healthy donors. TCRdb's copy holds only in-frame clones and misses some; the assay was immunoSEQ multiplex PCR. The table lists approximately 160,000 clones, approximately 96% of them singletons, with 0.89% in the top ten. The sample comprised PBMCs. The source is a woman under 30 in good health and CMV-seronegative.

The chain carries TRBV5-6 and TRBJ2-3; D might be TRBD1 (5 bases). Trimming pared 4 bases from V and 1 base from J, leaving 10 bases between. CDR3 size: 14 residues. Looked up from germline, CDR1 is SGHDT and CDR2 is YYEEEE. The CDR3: CASSPEGGTDTQYF. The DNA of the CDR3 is TGTGCCAGCAGCCCGGAAGGGGGCACAGATACGCAGTATTTT.

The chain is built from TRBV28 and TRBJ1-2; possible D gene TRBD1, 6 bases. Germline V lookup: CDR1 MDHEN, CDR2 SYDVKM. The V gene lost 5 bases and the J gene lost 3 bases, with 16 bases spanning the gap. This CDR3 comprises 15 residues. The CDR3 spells CASSPLTRTDYGYTF. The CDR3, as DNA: TGTGCCAGCAGTCCCCTAACCCGGACAGACTATGGCTACACCTTC.

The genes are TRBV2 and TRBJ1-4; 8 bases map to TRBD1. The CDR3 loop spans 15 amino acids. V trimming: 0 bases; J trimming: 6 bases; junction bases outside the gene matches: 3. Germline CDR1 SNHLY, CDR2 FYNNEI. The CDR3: CASSEADRADEKLFF. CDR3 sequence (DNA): TGTGCCAGCAGTGAAGCGGACAGGGCTGATGAAAAACTGTTTTTT.

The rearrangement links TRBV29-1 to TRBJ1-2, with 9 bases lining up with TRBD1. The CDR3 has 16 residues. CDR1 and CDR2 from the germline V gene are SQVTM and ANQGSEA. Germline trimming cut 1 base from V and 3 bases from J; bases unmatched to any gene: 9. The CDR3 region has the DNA TGCAGCGTTGAAGTCGTAGGGACAGGGAGGGACTATGGCTACACCTTC. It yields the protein CSVEVVGTGRDYGYTF.

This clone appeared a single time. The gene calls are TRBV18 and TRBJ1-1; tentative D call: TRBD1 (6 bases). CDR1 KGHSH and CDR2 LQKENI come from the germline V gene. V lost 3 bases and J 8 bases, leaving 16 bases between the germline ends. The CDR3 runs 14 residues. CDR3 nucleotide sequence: TGTGCCAGCTCACCTTACCTGGGGGCGATAGAAGCTTTCTTT. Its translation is CASSPYLGAIEAFF.

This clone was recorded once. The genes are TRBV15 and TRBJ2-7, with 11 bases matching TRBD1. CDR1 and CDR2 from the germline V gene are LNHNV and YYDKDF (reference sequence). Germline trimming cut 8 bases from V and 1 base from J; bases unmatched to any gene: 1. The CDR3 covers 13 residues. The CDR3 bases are TGTGCCACCGGGACAGGGGGATCCTACGAGCAGTACTTC. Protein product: CATGTGGSYEQYF.

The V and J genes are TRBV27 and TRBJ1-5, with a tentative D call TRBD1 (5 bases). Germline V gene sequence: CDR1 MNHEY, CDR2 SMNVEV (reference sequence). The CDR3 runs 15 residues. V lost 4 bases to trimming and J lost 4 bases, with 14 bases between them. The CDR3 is CASSSETALNQPQHF. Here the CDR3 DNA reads TGTGCCAGCAGTTCGGAGACAGCTTTAAATCAGCCCCAGCATTTT.